Shown below are 17 T cell receptor beta chains from a single sample sequenced in a study of vaccination and CD4 T cells after COVID-19. The treatment denotes: roughly ten-day PBMC culture with coronavirus spike peptide pools or control peptides (ViraFEST assay). The antigens of these receptors remain unknown. An Oncomine TCR Beta short-read assay was used to sequence the DNA from cultured CD4+ T cells. TCRdb re-called the PCR reads with MiXCR, one entry per CDR3 protein. Altogether about 18,000 distinct CDR3 sequences are present, just under 45% being singletons, with the ten largest covering more than 7%. The specimen comprised CD4+ T cells from blood, cultured in vitro, sampled after SARS-CoV-2 vaccination. These receptors were collected from a human donor who had recovered from COVID-19.

This rearrangement joins TRBV7-3 to TRBJ2-7; no reliable D call. Looked up from germline, CDR1 is SGHTA and CDR2 is FQGTGA. Trimming removed 5 bases from V and 0 bases from J, with 8 bases in between. The CDR3 runs 13 residues. CDR3 DNA sequence: TGTGCCAGCAGCCCAGGAACCTCCTACGAGCAGTACTTC. It specifies CASSPGTSYEQYF.

This clonotype was found a few times. Here the CDR3 DNA reads TGCAGTGGACTAGCGGGGTCCCAAGAGACCCAGTACTTC. It specifies CSGLAGSQETQYF. V usage is TRBV20-1 and J usage is TRBJ2-5, with 11 nucleotides matching TRBD2. The CDR3 sequence is 13 residues long. V shed 7 bases, J shed 1 base, and the junction held 2 bases outside the gene matches. Looked up from germline, CDR1 is DFQATT and CDR2 is SNEGSKA (reference sequence).

This clonotype occurred a few times. J is TRBJ1-5 and V is TRBV2, with D possibly being TRBD1 (5 bases). V was trimmed by 6 bases and J by 3 bases, leaving 15 bases between them. CDR3 size: 15 residues. The germline V gene encodes CDR1 SNHLY and CDR2 FYNNEI. The chain's CDR3 is CASRAGNNNNQPQHF. The CDR3 DNA reads as TGTGCCAGCAGGGCAGGGAATAACAACAATCAGCCCCAGCATTTT.

Written as DNA, the CDR3 is TGTGCCACCAGTGATTTGGGGGATCAGGATCAGCCCCAGCATTTT. This sequence encodes CATSDLGDQDQPQHF. This sequence joins TRBV24-1 and TRBJ1-5; D is ambiguous. This CDR3 comprises 15 residues. The V end was cut by 0 bases, the J end by 5 bases, with 10 bases between. The germline gives CDR1 KGHDR, CDR2 SFDVKD.

V is TRBV20-1 and J is TRBJ2-2; 7 bases are shared with TRBD2. The ends lost 3 bases at V and 6 bases at J; junction bases unmatched: 4. There are 13 residues in the CDR3. Germline-derived CDR1 and CDR2 are DFQATT and SNEGSKA (reference sequence). The DNA of the CDR3 is TGCAGTGCTAGCCGGGAGGTCCCCGGGGAGCTGTTTTTT. Amino acid sequence: CSASREVPGELFF.

J is TRBJ2-1 and V is TRBV19; 9 bases line up with TRBD1. With 3 bases clipped from V and 15 bases from J, the junction kept 9 bases outside the gene matches. Germline V gives CDR1 LNHDA, CDR2 SQIVND (reference sequence). There are 13 residues in the CDR3. CDR3 in amino acids: CASSIPEGTGWFF. The CDR3 DNA follows: TGTGCCAGTAGTATTCCCGAGGGGACAGGGTGGTTCTTC.

The chain is built from TRBV24-1 and TRBJ2-2; TRBD1 matches 9 bases. Unmatched junction bases numbered 9, after V lost 10 bases and J lost 7 bases. The CDR3 runs to 14 residues. Germline-derived CDR1 and CDR2 are KGHDR and SFDVKD. CDR3 nucleotides: TGTGCCACGGAACTACAGGGGGCCGGCGGGGAGCTGTTTTTT. Its translation: CATELQGAGGELFF.

This clonotype has a handful of counts. The rearrangement uses TRBV7-2 and TRBJ2-1; D perhaps matches TRBD1 (7 bases). Germline loops: CDR1 SGHTA, CDR2 FQGNSA. The V and J ends lost 6 bases and 7 bases respectively, with 25 bases between them. This CDR3 spans 17 amino acids. CDR3 sequence (DNA): TGTGCCAGCAGTGATATACGAGGGGGCCTTGGGAGGAATGAGCAGTTCTTC. Translation: CASSDIRGGLGRNEQFF.

This clonotype was seen a few times. The chain employs TRBV6-1 and TRBJ1-6; 10 bases match TRBD1. CDR3 size: 14 residues. Germline assignment: CDR1 MNHNS and CDR2 SASEGT. After removal of 6 bases from V and 8 bases from J, the junction contained 4 bases not matched to a gene. DNA for the CDR3: TGTGCCAGCAGGGACAGGGGGATTGATTCACCCCTCCACTTT. It is translated as CASRDRGIDSPLHF.

The V call is TRBV7-9, the J call TRBJ2-7, with TRBD2 as a possible D gene (5 bases). This CDR3 has 12 residues. Germline V gives CDR1 SEHNR, CDR2 FQNEAQ (reference sequence). V lost 1 base, J lost 9 bases, and 10 bases lay in between. CDR3 region: CASSLDTGRQYF. For the CDR3, the DNA is TGTGCCAGCAGCTTAGATACGGGAAGGCAGTACTTC.

The sample holds one count of this clonotype. The junction departs from the called germline gene at one end, perhaps through a read error. The DNA of the CDR3 is TGTGCCAGCGGCTTAGGAGGACTAGTGCATCATGAGCAGTTCTTC. Protein sequence: CASGLGGLVHHEQFF. The chain uses TRBV7-9 and TRBJ2-1, with 7 bases fitting TRBD2. The CDR3 spans 15 residues. Germline values: CDR1 SEHNR, CDR2 FQNEAQ (reference sequence).

The V call is TRBV19, the J call TRBJ1-6, with D tentatively TRBD1 (6 bases). The germline CDR1 and CDR2 sequences are LNHDA and SQIVND (reference sequence). This CDR3 is 14 amino acids long. The V end lost 5 bases, the J end lost 7 bases, and 12 bases lay between the germline ends. This CDR3 reads CASSGGGLNSPLHF. CDR3 nucleotides: TGTGCCAGTAGTGGGGGGGGCCTAAATTCACCCCTCCACTTT.

The V call is TRBV12-3 or TRBV12-4, the J call TRBJ2-7; perhaps TRBD1 as D (8 bases). Trimming took 5 bases from V and 5 from J, leaving 16 bases between them. The CDR3 totals 14 residues. CDR3 nucleotides: TGTGCCAGCAGTCCCCGACAGGGGAGGGACGAGCAGTACTTC. Translation: CASSPRQGRDEQYF.

About this clonotype itself: A read error may produce the germline difference seen at one junction end. V usage is TRBV6-4 and J usage is TRBJ1-1; TRBD1 matches 7 bases. The CDR3 covers 15 residues. The germline V gene encodes CDR1 MRHNA and CDR2 SNTAGT. The CDR3 spells CASSYSTGLNTEAFF. DNA of the CDR3: TGTGCCAGCAGTTACTCGACAGGGTTAAACACTGAAGCTTTCTTT.

The CDR3 protein is CASSSGTVSYEQYF. The DNA of the CDR3 is TGTGCCAGCAGCTCTGGGACAGTTTCCTACGAGCAGTACTTC. This chain uses TRBV5-4 with TRBJ2-7, with 7 bases that match TRBD1. Trimming took 3 bases from V and 1 from J; bases not matched to a gene: 4. The CDR3 is 14 residues long. Germline V lookup: CDR1 SGHNT, CDR2 YYREEE (reference sequence).

The chain couples TRBV7-8 to TRBJ2-7, with 10 positions matching TRBD1. The CDR3 is made up of 16 amino acids. The V gene end was trimmed by 3 bases and the J gene end by 2 bases; junction bases not matched to a gene: 7. CDR1 is SGHVS and CDR2 is FQNEAQ in the germline V gene. In DNA form, the CDR3 reads TGTGCCAGCAGCTTCGACCGGGACAGGGGAACCTACGAGCAGTACTTC. It is translated as CASSFDRDRGTYEQYF.

The chain recombines TRBV7-6 with TRBJ2-1, with D unclear. Germline values: CDR1 SGHVS, CDR2 FNYEAQ. The CDR3 sequence is 15 residues long. V lost 1 base and J lost 8, with 15 bases in between. The CDR3 protein is CASSLEPSRSDEQFF. Here the CDR3 DNA reads TGTGCCAGCAGCTTAGAACCCTCTAGATCCGATGAGCAGTTCTTC.